The text below deals with one T cell receptor beta chain. Losses at the gene ends were 2 bases for V and 6 bases for J; bases not matched to a gene: 3. CDR1 is KGHSH, CDR2 LQKENI, per germline. This CDR3 comprises 13 residues. The data are from a study of blood T cell repertoires in COVID-19. At the level of the study: Italy, Spain and the United States were the sources of the convalescent and acute COVID-19 samples. Sample material is recorded as cDNA or gDNA derived from T cells, B-cell-depleted T cells, or PBMCs.

This table comes from immunoSEQ multiplex PCR, and its TCRdb copy is limited to in-frame clones, with some not included. This table holds 65,000 to 85,000 clones, around nine tenths found once. The specimen sequenced was peripheral blood. The chain is built from TRBV18 and TRBJ1-2, with TRBD1 matching over 7 bases. The receptor was derived from a human donor in a cohort sampled during active COVID-19. The DNA of the CDR3 is TGTGCCAGCTCACCAGACAGGGCGCATGGCTACACCTTC. Encoded protein: CASSPDRAHGYTF.